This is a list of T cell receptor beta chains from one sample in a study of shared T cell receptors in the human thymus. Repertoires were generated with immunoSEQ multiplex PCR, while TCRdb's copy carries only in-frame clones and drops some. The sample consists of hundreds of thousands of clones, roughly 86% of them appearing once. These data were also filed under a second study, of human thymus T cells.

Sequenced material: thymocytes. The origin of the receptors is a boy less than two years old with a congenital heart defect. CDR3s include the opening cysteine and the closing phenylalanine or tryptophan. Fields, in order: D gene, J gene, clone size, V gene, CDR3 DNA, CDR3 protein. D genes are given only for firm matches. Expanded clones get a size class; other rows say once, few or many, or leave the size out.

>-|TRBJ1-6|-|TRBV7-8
TGTGCCAGCAGCTTGGGGGGAGCCCCCTATAATTCACCCCTCCACTTT
CASSLGGAPYNSPLHF
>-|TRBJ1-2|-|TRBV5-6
TGTGCCAGCCCACCCCGGAGGGAGAAGCAATACTATGGCTACACCTTC
CASPPRREKQYYGYTF
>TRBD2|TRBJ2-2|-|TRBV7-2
TGTGCCAGCAGCTTTAGCGGGGGGGCTGCCGGGGAGCTGTTTTTT
CASSFSGGAAGELFF
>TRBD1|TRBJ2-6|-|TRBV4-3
TGCGCCAGCAGCCAAGCAAGAGGGGGCCCATCATCTGGGGCCAACGTCCTGACTTTC
CASSQARGGPSSGANVLTF
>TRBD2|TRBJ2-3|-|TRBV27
TGTGCCAGCAGGTTCGGACTAGCGGGCACAGATACGCAGTATTTT
CASRFGLAGTDTQYF
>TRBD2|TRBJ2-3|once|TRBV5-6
TGTGCCAGCAGCTACAGGGGCACTAGCGGGAGGGCAGATACGCAGTATTTT
CASSYRGTSGRADTQYF
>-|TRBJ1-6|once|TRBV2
TGTGCCAGCAAGTCCGCTCGGGGATCCTATAATTCACCCCCCCACTTT
CASKSARGSYNSPPHF
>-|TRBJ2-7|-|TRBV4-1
TGCGCCAGCAGCCAAGATCCCGTAGGGACTGGAGAGCAGTACTTC
CASSQDPVGTGEQYF
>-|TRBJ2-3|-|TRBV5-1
TGCGCCAGCAGTAGTCACCCAGATACGCAGTATTTT
CASSSHPDTQYF
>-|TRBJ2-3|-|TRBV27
TGTGCCAGCATGGAGTCCCCAGATACGCAGTATTTT
CASMESPDTQYF
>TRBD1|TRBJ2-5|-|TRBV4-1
TGCGCCAGCAGCCAAGTATGGCACAGGGGAAGGGACCAAGAGACCCAGTACTTC
CASSQVWHRGRDQETQYF
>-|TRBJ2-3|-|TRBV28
TGTGCCAGCAGTAACAACCTCACAGATACGCAGTATTTT
CASSNNLTDTQYF
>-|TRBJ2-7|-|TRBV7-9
TGTGCCAGCAGCTTAGGAGGGTCCGAGCAGTACTTC
CASSLGGSEQYF
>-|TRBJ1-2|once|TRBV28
TGTGCCAGCAGTTCAACAGGGATTGCTAACTATGGCTACACCTTC
CASSSTGIANYGYTF
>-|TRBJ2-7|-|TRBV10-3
TGTGCCATCAGTGAGTCTAACAGGGAGCACGGCGAGCAGTACTTC
CAISESNREHGEQYF
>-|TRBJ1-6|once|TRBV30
TGTGCCTGGAGTGTAGGCCCCGGACATTTAGCCTCACCCCTCCACTTT
CAWSVGPGHLASPLHF
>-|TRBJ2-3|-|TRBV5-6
TGTGCCAGCAGCTTGGCTTTTAGCGGCACAGATACGCAGTATTTT
CASSLAFSGTDTQYF
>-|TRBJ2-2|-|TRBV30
TGTGCCTGGAGTACAGGAGACAGAAACACCGGGGAGCTGTTTTTT
CAWSTGDRNTGELFF
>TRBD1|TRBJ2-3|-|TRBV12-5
TGTGCTAGTGGTTTGGAGTTGACAGGGGCAAGGTATACGCAGTATTTT
CASGLELTGARYTQYF
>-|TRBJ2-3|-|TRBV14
TGTGCCAGCAGCCAAGTTGGCAGAAGACCTCGAGAGGTAGATACGCAGTATTTT
CASSQVGRRPREVDTQYF
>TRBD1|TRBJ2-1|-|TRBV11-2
TGTGCCAGCAGACGGGACAGGGGGAACAATGAGCAGTTCTTC
CASRRDRGNNEQFF
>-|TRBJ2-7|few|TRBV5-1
TGCGCCAGCAGGGACACCTACGAGCAGTACTTC
CASRDTYEQYF
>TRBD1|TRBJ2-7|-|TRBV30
TGTGCCTGGGCCGGGACAGGGGTCCACGAGCAGTACTTC
CAWAGTGVHEQYF
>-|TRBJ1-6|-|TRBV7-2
TGTGCCAGCCGCCCACTGACAGGATTCTGGAGCTCCTATAATTCACCCCTCCACTTT
CASRPLTGFWSSYNSPLHF
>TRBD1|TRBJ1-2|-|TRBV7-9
TGTGCCAGCAGACTGGACAGGGGCGATGGCTACACCTTC
CASRLDRGDGYTF
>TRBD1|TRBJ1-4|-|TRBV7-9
TGTGCCAGCAGCCCGGGGGACAGGGATGCAACTAATGAAAAACTGTTTTTT
CASSPGDRDATNEKLFF
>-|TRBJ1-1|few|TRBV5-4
TGTGCCAGCAGCTTGAACAGTACTGAAGCTTTCTTT
CASSLNSTEAFF
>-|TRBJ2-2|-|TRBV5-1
TGCGCCAGCAGCTTCTCGGGGAACACCGGGGAGCTGTTTTTT
CASSFSGNTGELFF
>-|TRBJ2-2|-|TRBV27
TGTGCCAGCAGTTTACTGGAGCCCCCCCCCACCGGGGAGCTGTTTTTT
CASSLLEPPPTGELFF
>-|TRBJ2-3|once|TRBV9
TGTGCCAGCAGCGTAGCTCCCTATGGCACAGATACGCAGTATTTT
CASSVAPYGTDTQYF
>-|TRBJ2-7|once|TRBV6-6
TGTGCCAGCAGTTCCGACAGGACCCCCTACGAGCAGTACTTC
CASSSDRTPYEQYF
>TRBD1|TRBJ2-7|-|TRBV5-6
TGTGCCAGCAGCCCCGGACAGGGACTGGAGCAGTACTTC
CASSPGQGLEQYF
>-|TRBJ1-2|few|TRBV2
TGTGCCAGCAGTGCGGGATGGCCGTGGGGCTACACCTTC
CASSAGWPWGYTF
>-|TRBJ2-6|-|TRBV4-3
TGCGCCAGCAGCCAAGATACCCGACAGCCGTCTGGGGCCAACGTCCTGACTTTC
CASSQDTRQPSGANVLTF